The 17 T cell receptor beta chains listed next were all sequenced from one sample in a study of blood T cell repertoires in COVID-19. Only in-frame clones appear in the TCRdb table, and some are missing; sequencing was by immunoSEQ multiplex PCR. The sample consists of a few hundred thousand clones, 75% to 90% of them appearing once. Specimen: PBMCs or T cells enriched from blood (not recorded which). Receptor source: a woman aged 18 to 35 who had recovered from COVID-19.

The CDR3 DNA sequence: TGTGCCAGCAGCCCCGGGACAGGGGGCCTTGATACGCAGTATTTT. The encoded protein is CASSPGTGGLDTQYF. The chain uses TRBV7-9 and TRBJ2-3, with TRBD1 matching over 12 bases. This CDR3 has 15 residues. Germline V lookup: CDR1 SEHNR, CDR2 FQNEAQ (reference sequence). Trimming removed 5 bases from V and 6 bases from J; junction bases left unmatched: 6.

The J gene is TRBJ2-1, the V gene TRBV1; TRBD2 is the table's D call, not checked against the DNA. TRBV1 is flagged as a pseudogene. The CDR3 totals 20 residues. CDR3 DNA: TGCACCAGCAGCCAAGATTGGTTCCCTAGCGGGGTATTACCCGACAATGAGCAGTTCTTC. This encodes CTSSQDWFPSGVLPDNEQFF.

The V gene is TRBV5-1, the J gene TRBJ2-7; 7 positions agree with TRBD1. Trimming took 3 bases from V and 5 from J; bases not matched to a gene: 5. Germline V lookup: CDR1 SGHRS, CDR2 YFSETQ. CDR3 length: 13 residues. This CDR3 reads CASSYDREDEQYF. The CDR3 DNA is TGCGCCAGCAGCTATGACAGGGAAGACGAGCAGTACTTC.

V usage is TRBV27 and J usage is TRBJ1-6; TRBD1 is a possible D gene (5 bases). CDR3 length: 14 amino acids. Germline-derived CDR1 and CDR2 are MNHEY and SMNVEV (reference sequence). The V end lost 4 bases, the J end lost 9 bases, and 13 bases lay between the germline ends. This CDR3 reads CASSWGGMGSPLHF. In DNA form, the CDR3 reads TGTGCCAGCAGTTGGGGGGGAATGGGTTCACCCCTCCACTTT.

J is TRBJ2-5 and V is TRBV7-8, with D perhaps matching TRBD2 (6 bases). V lost 0 bases and J 7 bases, leaving 9 bases between the germline ends. This CDR3 has 13 amino acids. Germline V CDR1 and CDR2: SGHVS, FQNEAQ. The CDR3 nucleotides are TGTGCCAGCAGCTTAGCGCTGGGGGGGACCCAGTACTTC. As protein: CASSLALGGTQYF.

The V call is TRBV2, the J call TRBJ1-1; 8 bases match TRBD1. The CDR3 covers 17 residues. The germline CDR1 and CDR2 sequences are SNHLY and FYNNEI. J lost 1 base, V lost 1 base, and 8 bases had no gene match. Here the CDR3 reads CASSEGTGGLGNTEAFF. The CDR3 DNA is TGTGCCAGCAGTGAAGGTACAGGGGGTCTCGGGAACACTGAAGCTTTCTTT.

The genes are TRBV24-1 and TRBJ2-1; 10 bases map to TRBD1. Germline CDR1 reads KGHDR; CDR2 reads SFDVKD. The ends lost 3 bases at V and 7 bases at J; junction bases unmatched: 5. This CDR3 spans 15 amino acids. The CDR3 here is CATSDPGQGKNEQFF. The CDR3 region has the DNA TGTGCCACCAGTGATCCGGGACAGGGGAAAAATGAGCAGTTCTTC.

The rearrangement links TRBV2 to TRBJ2-3, with 8 bases matching TRBD2. CDR1 SNHLY and CDR2 FYNNEI come from the germline V gene. Trimming at V came to 8 bases and at J to 1 base, leaving 17 bases not matched to a gene. The CDR3 loop spans 18 amino acids. The CDR3 protein is CASAPGFDSRGGTDTQYF. For the CDR3, the DNA is TGTGCCAGCGCACCGGGGTTCGATTCGCGGGGGGGCACAGATACGCAGTATTTT.

This clone has more than one count but fewer than ten. At one boundary the junction diverges from the germline segment, which might be a read error. This sequence joins TRBV19 and TRBJ2-1, with D maybe TRBD2 (7 bases). Germline V gives CDR1 LNHDA, CDR2 SQIVND (reference sequence). The CDR3 has 13 amino acids. The CDR3 spells CACHGGLYDEQFF. CDR3 in DNA: TGTGCCTGCCACGGGGGGCTCTACGATGAGCAGTTCTTC.

The chain links TRBV11-3 to TRBJ1-4, with 9 positions matching TRBD1. CDR3 length: 16 amino acids. The V and J ends lost 1 base and 8 bases, in that order; junction bases with no gene match: 8. From germline, CDR1 is SGHNT and CDR2 YENEEA. This chain's CDR3 is CASSLVIGTGLEKLFF. The CDR3 coding sequence is TGTGCCAGCAGCTTAGTTATCGGGACAGGGTTGGAAAAACTGTTTTTT. Complete variable domain (other parts from reference TRBV11-3 and TRBJ1-4): EAGVVQSPRYKIIEKKQPVAFWCNPISGHNTLYWYLQNLGQGPELLIRYENEEAVDDSQLPKDRFSAERLKGVDSTLKIQPAELGDSAVYLCASSLVIGTGLEKLFFGSGTQLSVL.

V usage is TRBV4-1 and J usage is TRBJ2-2; possibly TRBD2 for D (5 bases). V was trimmed by 7 bases and J by 4 bases, leaving 13 bases between them. The germline gives CDR1 MGHRA, CDR2 YSYEKL. The CDR3 totals 14 residues. The CDR3 loop reads CASTTRASTGELFF. In nucleotides, the CDR3 is TGCGCCAGCACCACTAGAGCGTCCACCGGGGAGCTGTTTTTT.

J is TRBJ1-6 and V is TRBV5-1; 7 bases align to TRBD1. Germline V gives CDR1 SGHRS, CDR2 YFSETQ. Unmatched junction bases numbered 8, after V lost 4 bases and J lost 7 bases. The CDR3 sequence is 15 residues long. The CDR3 loop reads CASSQGDSRNSPLHF. The CDR3 region has the DNA TGCGCCAGCAGCCAGGGGGACAGCAGAAATTCACCCCTCCACTTT.

This sequence joins TRBV11-2 and TRBJ1-5; 9 positions agree with TRBD1. CDR3 size: 15 residues. V trimming: 2 bases; J trimming: 4 bases; junction bases outside the gene matches: 3. Germline assignment: CDR1 SGHAT and CDR2 FQNNGV. CDR3 protein: CASSLTGQGNQPQHF. CDR3 sequence (DNA): TGTGCCAGCAGCTTAACCGGACAGGGGAATCAGCCCCAGCATTTT.

This chain joins TRBV18 and TRBJ1-2, with 10 bases that match TRBD1. The CDR3 is made up of 16 amino acids. Losses at the gene ends were 1 base for V and 7 bases for J; bases not matched to a gene: 9. Looked up from germline, CDR1 is KGHSH and CDR2 is LQKENI. The CDR3 sequence: CASSPQSGTGEGGYTF. CDR3 sequence (DNA): TGTGCCAGCTCACCACAATCTGGGACAGGGGAAGGTGGCTACACCTTC.

The chain has TRBV18 and TRBJ2-7, with D unresolved. The CDR3 length is 15 residues. Between the trimmed V and J ends, which lost 0 bases and 0 bases, there was a span of 9 bases. The germline V gene has CDR1 KGHSH and CDR2 LQKENI. CDR3 DNA: TGTGCCAGCTCACCACCGGCACTAAGCTCCTACGAGCAGTACTTC. Translating it yields CASSPPALSSYEQYF.

The rearrangement links TRBV18 to TRBJ1-2; D is perhaps TRBD1 (6 bases). Germline CDR1 and CDR2: KGHSH and LQKENI. The CDR3 has 16 amino acids. V was shortened by 0 bases and J by 6 bases, with 17 bases between the two germline ends. The CDR3 loop is CASSPPNTGLIDGYTF. The DNA of the CDR3 is TGTGCCAGCTCACCACCCAATACAGGGCTTATAGATGGCTACACCTTC.

A few counts support this clone. This chain joins TRBV4-1 and TRBJ2-1; TRBD2 matches 10 bases. The CDR3 has 18 amino acids. Germline-derived CDR1 and CDR2 are MGHRA and YSYEKL. The junction had 5 bases not matched to a gene; V was cut back by 0 bases and J by 0 bases. The CDR3 protein is CASSQDWLAGDSYNEQFF. The CDR3 DNA is TGCGCCAGCAGCCAAGATTGGCTAGCGGGGGACTCCTACAATGAGCAGTTCTTC.